Listed here are 8 T cell receptor beta chains from one sample, sequenced in a study of cytomegalovirus exposure and HLA in healthy donors. It was with 60 Vbeta and 13 Jbeta primers that the PCR ran. Profiled with immunoSEQ multiplex PCR; TCRdb holds only in-frame clones, not every one. This table has about 98,000 clones, 55% to 75% appearing once. Sequenced sample: PBMCs. The receptors were sampled from a man aged 50 to 59 in good health and CMV-seronegative.

This rearrangement joins TRBV5-6 to TRBJ2-5; 10 bases align to TRBD2. Per the germline V gene, CDR1 is SGHDT and CDR2 is YYEEEE. V trimming: 0 bases; J trimming: 5 bases; junction bases outside the gene matches: 4. The length of the CDR3 is 15 residues. The CDR3 region has the DNA TGTGCCAGCAGCTTGGCTAGCGGGAGTGGCGAGACCCAGTACTTC. Translated: CASSLASGSGETQYF.

The gene calls are TRBV5-1 and TRBJ1-1, with TRBD1 matching 8 bases. The CDR3 length is 15 residues. V lost 4 bases and J lost 1; bases outside the gene matches: 6. The V gene's germline CDR1 is SGHRS and CDR2 YFSETQ. The CDR3 loop is CASSTRTGRNTEAFF. The CDR3 nucleotides read TGCGCCAGCAGCACTCGGACAGGGAGGAACACTGAAGCTTTCTTT.

The chain combines TRBV19 with TRBJ1-4; 7 bases match TRBD1. The CDR3 is 13 amino acids. The J segment lost 7 bases and the V segment lost 8 bases, leaving 7 bases of the junction unmatched. Germline V lookup: CDR1 LNHDA, CDR2 SQIVND (reference sequence). Here the CDR3 DNA reads TGTGCCAGTGAAAGGGGGCCGAGTGAAAAACTGTTTTTT. It translates to CASERGPSEKLFF.

Ten or more counts support this clone. This chain connects TRBV10-2 to TRBJ2-7, with TRBD1 matching 12 bases. Germline V CDR1 and CDR2: WSHSY, SAAADI. V was pared by 6 bases and J by 5 bases, with 8 bases of the junction left unmatched. This CDR3 is 15 amino acids long. The CDR3 DNA follows: TGCGCCAGCAGGCCGGGACAGGGGGCTATCAACGAGCAGTACTTC. This sequence encodes CASRPGQGAINEQYF.

The V call is TRBV28, the J call TRBJ2-1; perhaps TRBD2 as D (6 bases). The CDR3 contains 14 residues. CDR1 is MDHEN, CDR2 SYDVKM, per germline. Trimming removed 8 bases at V and 8 bases at J, with 19 bases between. DNA for the CDR3: TGTGCCAGCGTATCTGGGCGGGATACCTATGAGCAGTTCTTC. It yields the protein CASVSGRDTYEQFF.

The rearrangement uses TRBV28 and TRBJ1-2; 8 bases map to TRBD1. The ends lost 5 bases at V and 7 bases at J; junction bases unmatched: 3. The CDR3 is made up of 12 amino acids. Germline assignment: CDR1 MDHEN and CDR2 SYDVKM. Here the CDR3 DNA reads TGTGCCAGCAGTCCAGGGGGCGGTGGCTACACCTTC. Translation gives CASSPGGGGYTF.

This clone was detected only once. The chain uses TRBV7-6 and TRBJ2-1; 7 nucleotides agree with TRBD2. Germline V gene lookup returns CDR1 SGHVS and CDR2 FNYEAQ. J was trimmed by 8 bases and V by 1 base; bases with no gene match: 5. The CDR3 contains 14 residues. The CDR3 DNA follows: TGTGCCAGCAGCTTAGGGGGGGGTAGGGATGAGCAGTTCTTC. It is translated as CASSLGGGRDEQFF.

The chain combines TRBV5-1 with TRBJ2-2, with 9 bases aligning to TRBD1. Trimming removed 3 bases from V and 0 bases from J; junction bases left unmatched: 9. This CDR3 is built from 18 residues. Germline lookup yields CDR1 SGHRS and CDR2 YFSETQ. Written as DNA, the CDR3 is TGCGCCAGCAGCTCGCAGGGGACAGGGATAACGAACACCGGGGAGCTGTTTTTT. It encodes CASSSQGTGITNTGELFF.